This T cell receptor (beta chain) is drawn from a study of response to subunit inactivated influenza vaccine. Whole-study results and caveats: Authors suggested that a seasonal influenza vaccination recruits few new T cells each time.

Comments on this clonotype: Its antigen is still unknown.

Germline CDR1 is DFQATT and CDR2 is SNEGSKA (reference sequence). This CDR3 comprises 17 residues. The V gene lost 0 bases and the J gene lost 1 base, with 16 bases spanning the gap. TCRdb passed the RT-PCR reads through MiXCR, listing each CDR3 protein once. The sample holds approximately 530,000 distinct CDR3 sequences, roughly 7.6% seen once. This TCR derives from a man between 50 and 75 years old who received an inactivated influenza vaccine. The source was PBMCs from blood, collected about 23 months after vaccination. This sequence joins TRBV20-1 and TRBJ2-1; D may correspond to TRBD1 or TRBD2 (5 bases each). The CDR3 reads CSARDQRGVRSYNEQFF. The CDR3 bases are TGCAGTGCTAGAGATCAGAGGGGAGTGAGATCCTACAATGAGCAGTTCTTC.